The 14 T cell receptor beta chains reported below all come from one sample, sequenced in a study of T cells in Graves' hyperthyroidism and ophthalmopathy (dated by TCRdb to 2018 to 2020). Receptor amplification or capture employed multiplex PCR. Sequencing took place on an Illumina HiSeq 2000. TCR beta CDR3 regions were amplified from RNA transcripts. The first round of RT-PCR for the TCR CDR3 was performed with the HTBI primer set and the Qiagen OneStep RT-PCR kit. TCRdb trimmed the raw reads at Q25, called clones with MiXCR and kept productive beta chains. Each entry is one CDR3 protein sequence, shown with its most common DNA and genes. This sample holds about 640,000 distinct CDR3 sequences; approximately 14% were observed only once. The ten largest clones take up approximately 12% of the sample. Sequenced material: blood. Receptor source: a woman between 50 and 59 years old with Graves' ophthalmopathy.

Regarding this clonotype: Just one base apart from a much larger clone, this may be a read error. Given the absence of the conserved phenylalanine or tryptophan at the CDR3 end, a read error is likely. The chain employs TRBV5-8 and TRBJ2-7; TRBD1 agrees at 9 bases. The germline gives CDR1 SGHTS, CDR2 YDEGEE. V shed 1 base, J shed 2 bases, and the junction held 7 bases outside the gene matches. This CDR3 has 16 residues. CDR3 amino acids: CASSLHQGQGPYEQYL. In DNA form, the CDR3 reads TGTGCCAGCAGCTTGCATCAGGGACAGGGCCCCTACGAGCAGTACCTC.

This clonotype was recorded many times. The chain links TRBV12-3 or TRBV12-4 to TRBJ1-5; D gene ambiguous. V lost 1 base and J lost 9, with 19 bases in between. This CDR3 region has 16 residues. As DNA, the CDR3 is TGTGCCAGCAGTTTAGGAGGAGGTTCCTCGGGTCGGCCCCAGCATTTT. This gives the protein CASSLGGGSSGRPQHF.

The genes are TRBV11-3 and TRBJ2-3, with no clear D. The CDR3 spans 18 residues. Looked up from germline, CDR1 is SGHNT and CDR2 is YENEEA. V shed 0 bases and J shed 0 bases, with 16 bases lying between them. The CDR3 here is CASSLDSKRPDSTDTQYF. DNA for the CDR3: TGTGCCAGCAGCTTAGATAGTAAAAGGCCGGATAGCACAGATACGCAGTATTTT.

With regard to this clonotype: The junction departs from the called germline gene at one end, perhaps through a read error. The chain carries TRBV5-5 and TRBJ1-5; D not resolved. Looked up from germline, CDR1 is SGHKS and CDR2 is YYEKEE (reference sequence). The CDR3 has 15 residues. The DNA of the CDR3 is TGTGCCAGCAGCCACGGTGGGCAACGCAATCAGCCCCGGCATTTT. Translating gives CASSHGGQRNQPRHF. The complete variable domain, with remaining parts taken from reference TRBV5-5 and TRBJ1-5, reads DAGVTQSPTHLIKTRGQQVTLRCSPISGHKSVSWYQQVLGQGPQFIFQYYEKEERGRGNFPDRFSARQFPNYSSELNVNALLLGDSALYLCASSHGGQRNQPRHFGDGTRLSIL.

Only one count was recorded for this clonotype. One junction end does not reproduce the germline sequence, and a read error may be involved. The J gene is TRBJ2-1, the V gene TRBV7-2, with TRBD2 identical over 10 bases. The germline CDR1 and CDR2 sequences are SGHTA and FQGNSA. The CDR3 is made up of 19 amino acids. The CDR3 DNA is TGCGCCAGCAGCCAAAGCCTAGCGGGAGTCTCGGGGTCCTACAATGAGCAGTTCTTC. It encodes CASSQSLAGVSGSYNEQFF.

This clonotype was counted at least ten times. As DNA, the CDR3 is TGTGCCAGCAGTACCGGACAGGGGAGAGACGAGCAGTACTTC. Translating gives CASSTGQGRDEQYF. The chain recombines TRBV27 with TRBJ2-7; 9 bases are shared with TRBD1. Per germline, CDR1 MNHEY and CDR2 SMNVEV (reference sequence). CDR3 size: 14 residues. V trimming: 5 bases; J trimming: 5 bases; junction bases outside the gene matches: 7.

This clonotype was observed many times. The chain links TRBV12-5 to TRBJ1-1; TRBD1 is a possible D gene (5 bases). Per germline, CDR1 LGHNT and CDR2 FRNRAP. This CDR3 region has 14 residues. V was cut by 7 bases and J by 0 bases, with 12 bases left in between. CDR3 sequence: CASVPGRMNTEAFF. The CDR3 nucleotides are TGTGCTAGTGTGCCGGGACGGATGAACACTGAAGCTTTCTTT.

V and J are TRBV9 and TRBJ2-1; D gene unclear. This CDR3 spans 14 amino acids. The germline CDR1 and CDR2 sequences are SGDLS and YYNGEE. The V gene lost 0 bases and the J gene lost 6 bases, with 10 bases spanning the gap. The CDR3, as DNA: TGTGCCAGCAGCGTAGAACAGCTGTTCAATGAGCAGTTCTTC. Residues: CASSVEQLFNEQFF.

The sample holds many counts of this clonotype. The chain carries TRBV11-3 and TRBJ2-3; D not certain. The CDR3 runs to 18 residues. Germline V gene lookup returns CDR1 SGHNT and CDR2 YENEEA. Trimming took off 4 bases at V and 0 bases at J, with 20 bases between the two ends. The DNA for the CDR3 is TGTGCCAGCAGCTCAACCTCCCGGACGGATTCTAGCACAGATACGCAGTATTTT. It codes for CASSSTSRTDSSTDTQYF.

The genes are TRBV18 and TRBJ2-1; 11 bases match TRBD2. The junction had 1 base not matched to a gene; V was cut back by 0 bases and J by 0 bases. CDR1 and CDR2 (germline): KGHSH, LQKENI. The CDR3 loop spans 17 amino acids. CDR3 in amino acids: CASSPPTSGSSYNEQFF. The CDR3 coding sequence is TGTGCCAGCTCACCACCCACTAGCGGGAGCTCCTACAATGAGCAGTTCTTC.

This clonotype occurred many times. This chain uses TRBV24-1 with TRBJ2-1; 9 nucleotides align to TRBD1. Per the germline V gene, CDR1 is KGHDR and CDR2 is SFDVKD. This CDR3 is 20 amino acids long. With V trimmed by 5 bases and J by 5 bases, 21 bases remained unmatched. In DNA form, the CDR3 reads TGTGCCACCAGTGGGTCGGGACAGGGTTTTACGCGTACGGCTAACAATGAGCAGTTCTTC. Encoded protein: CATSGSGQGFTRTANNEQFF.

This clonotype was detected ten times or more. This chain links TRBV24-1 with TRBJ1-1, with 7 bases that match TRBD1. CDR1 and CDR2 (germline): KGHDR, SFDVKD. The CDR3 consists of 16 residues. The V and J ends lost 8 bases and 1 base, in that order; junction bases with no gene match: 12. As DNA, the CDR3 is TGTGCCACCACCGGAAGGACAGGCGGCGGGAACACTGAAGCTTTCTTT. Amino acids: CATTGRTGGGNTEAFF.

This clonotype was seen repeatedly, ten times or more. This rearrangement joins TRBV5-1 to TRBJ2-1; 13 bases align to TRBD2. From germline, CDR1 is SGHRS and CDR2 YFSETQ. The junction had 10 bases not matched to a gene; V was cut back by 0 bases and J by 7 bases. CDR3 length equals 18 residues. The CDR3 sequence: CASSLELMGLAGNNEQFF. CDR3 DNA: TGCGCCAGCAGCTTGGAGTTGATGGGACTAGCGGGAAATAATGAGCAGTTCTTC.

The table lists this clonotype with many counts. The chain uses TRBV6-1 and TRBJ1-4, with 9 bases aligning to TRBD1. V dropped 9 bases and J dropped 0; count of bases not matched to a gene: 5. This CDR3 contains 15 residues. CDR1 and CDR2 (germline): MNHNS, SASEGT. The chain's CDR3 is CASKTGGSTNEKLFF. The CDR3 DNA reads as TGTGCCAGTAAGACAGGGGGATCAACTAATGAAAAACTGTTTTTT.